In this sample, the clone carrying this TCR beta chain turned up a few times. As originally analysed: Reference gene primer amplification gave estimated nucleated cell counts. Assay: immunoSEQ multiplex PCR; the TCRdb copy retains only in-frame clones and omits some. V, J and clone size derive from that table, while D and trimming were established from the DNA sequence. The table has some 200,000 clones, around 80% seen once. The data originate from a study of blood T cell repertoires in COVID-19. Study in general: Samples taken during acute and convalescent COVID-19 were collected in the United States, Italy and Spain. Sample material is recorded as cDNA or gDNA derived from T cells, B-cell-depleted T cells, or PBMCs.

Seattle-derived patients entered the study during active infection and were followed longitudinally. The CDR3 has 13 amino acids. The germline gives CDR1 MNHEY, CDR2 SVGAGI. The germline V and J ends were trimmed by 7 bases and 0 bases, with 9 bases remaining between them. The V gene is TRBV6-5, the J gene TRBJ1-1, with no clear D. Material for sequencing was peripheral blood. This TCR was sampled from an elderly woman with COVID-19, enrolled during active disease. The CDR3 DNA sequence: TGTGCCAGCAAACGGGTTATGAACACTGAAGCTTTCTTT. Translation: CASKRVMNTEAFF.